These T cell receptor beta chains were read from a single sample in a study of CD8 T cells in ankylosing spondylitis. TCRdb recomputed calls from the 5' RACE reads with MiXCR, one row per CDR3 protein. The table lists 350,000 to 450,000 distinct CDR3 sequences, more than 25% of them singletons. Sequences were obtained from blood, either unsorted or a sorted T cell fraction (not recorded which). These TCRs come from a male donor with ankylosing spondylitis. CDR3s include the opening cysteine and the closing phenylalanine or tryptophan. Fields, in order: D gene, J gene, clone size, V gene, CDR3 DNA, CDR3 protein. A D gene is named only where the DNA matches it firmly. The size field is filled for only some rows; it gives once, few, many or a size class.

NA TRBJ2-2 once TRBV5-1 TGCGCCAGCAGCTTGTGGCAGGGCTACAACACCGGGGAGCTGTTTTTT CASSLWQGYNTGELFF
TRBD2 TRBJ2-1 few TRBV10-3 TGTGCCATCAGTGGGACTAGTTCTGCTGTCGATGAGCAGTTCTTC CAISGTSSAVDEQFF
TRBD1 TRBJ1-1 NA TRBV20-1 TGCAGTGCTGGAACAGGGGGAGATACGGCTTTCTTT CSAGTGGDTAFF
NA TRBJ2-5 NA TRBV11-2 TGTGCCAGCAGCTTAGATGGTACAGGTCAAGAGACCCAGTACTTC CASSLDGTGQETQYF
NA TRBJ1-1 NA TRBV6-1 TGTGCCAGCGGGGGAAAGGATCTGAACACTGAAGCTTTCTTT CASGGKDLNTEAFF
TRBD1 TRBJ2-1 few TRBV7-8 TGTGCCAGCAGCTTAGGTCCCGGGACAGGGGTCAATGAGCAGTTCTTC CASSLGPGTGVNEQFF
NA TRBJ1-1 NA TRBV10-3 TGTGCCATCTCGTCCACAGAGAACACTGAAGCTTTCTTT CAISSTENTEAFF
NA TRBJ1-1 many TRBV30 TGTGCCTGGAGTGTACTGAGGGTAGGGGCTTTCTTT CAWSVLRVGAFF
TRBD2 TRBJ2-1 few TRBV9 TGTGCCAGCAGCGTTCAACTAGCGGGATACAATGAGCAGTTCTTC CASSVQLAGYNEQFF
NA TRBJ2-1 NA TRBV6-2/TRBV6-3 TGTGCCAGCAGTTACCTGGAAGTCTCCTACAATGAGCAGTTCTTC CASSYLEVSYNEQFF
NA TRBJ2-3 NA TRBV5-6 TGTGCCAGCAGCTGGGGGACCATCCCTAGCACAGATACGCAGTATTTT CASSWGTIPSTDTQYF
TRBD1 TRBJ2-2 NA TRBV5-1 TGCGCCAGCAGCTGGACAGGGTCGAACACCAGGGAGCTGTTTTTT CASSWTGSNTRELFF
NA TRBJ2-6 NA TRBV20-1 TGCAGTGCTAGAGATCCGGCCACTGGGGCCAACGTCCTGACTTTC CSARDPATGANVLTF
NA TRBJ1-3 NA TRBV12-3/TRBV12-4 TGTGCCAGCAGTTTTAGGGCAGACTCTGGAAACACCATATATTTT CASSFRADSGNTIYF
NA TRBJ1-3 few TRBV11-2 TGTGCCAGCAGCTTTGGACAGTCCTCTGGAAACACCATATATTTT CASSFGQSSGNTIYF
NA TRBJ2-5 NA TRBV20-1 TGCAGTGCTAGCGTAGGCCGGCGGGAGACCCAGTACTTC CSASVGRRETQYF
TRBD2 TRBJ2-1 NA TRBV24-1 TGTGCCACCAGGGCGGGAGGGCGAGATGAGCAGTTCTTC CATRAGGRDEQFF
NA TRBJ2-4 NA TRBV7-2 TGTGCCAGCAGCTTAGGAACCATTAGGAACATTCAGTACTTC CASSLGTIRNIQYF